This TCR beta chain was profiled in a study of blood T cells in healthy people across ages. Points from the study as a whole: Per-million-T-cell TCR beta diversity fell roughly linearly with age. Since the PBMCs were unsorted, naive and antigen-experienced cells could not be conclusively compared. A greater number of naive CD4+ cells and higher diversity distinguished long-lived donors from aged donors.

Deletions cut 5 bases from V and 0 bases from J, with 11 bases between. The CDR3 covers 15 residues. Germline V gene sequence: CDR1 SGHAT, CDR2 FQNNGV. A second PCR, run for roughly 6 to 11 cycles, used a sample-barcoded 5' primer plus a J-beta primer mix. TCRdb processed the 5' RACE reads anew with MiXCR; each CDR3 protein has one entry. The table records around 900,000 distinct CDR3 sequences, under 30% of them present only once. As to this clonotype: Its antigen remains unidentified.

The source of this sequence is a woman of 80 years or more in good health. Sequenced: blood. V is TRBV11-2 and J is TRBJ2-1; D perhaps matches TRBD1 (6 bases). Here the CDR3 DNA reads TGTGCCAGCAGCCCAGGACAGTTCTCCTACAATGAGCAGTTCTTC. Encoded protein: CASSPGQFSYNEQFF.